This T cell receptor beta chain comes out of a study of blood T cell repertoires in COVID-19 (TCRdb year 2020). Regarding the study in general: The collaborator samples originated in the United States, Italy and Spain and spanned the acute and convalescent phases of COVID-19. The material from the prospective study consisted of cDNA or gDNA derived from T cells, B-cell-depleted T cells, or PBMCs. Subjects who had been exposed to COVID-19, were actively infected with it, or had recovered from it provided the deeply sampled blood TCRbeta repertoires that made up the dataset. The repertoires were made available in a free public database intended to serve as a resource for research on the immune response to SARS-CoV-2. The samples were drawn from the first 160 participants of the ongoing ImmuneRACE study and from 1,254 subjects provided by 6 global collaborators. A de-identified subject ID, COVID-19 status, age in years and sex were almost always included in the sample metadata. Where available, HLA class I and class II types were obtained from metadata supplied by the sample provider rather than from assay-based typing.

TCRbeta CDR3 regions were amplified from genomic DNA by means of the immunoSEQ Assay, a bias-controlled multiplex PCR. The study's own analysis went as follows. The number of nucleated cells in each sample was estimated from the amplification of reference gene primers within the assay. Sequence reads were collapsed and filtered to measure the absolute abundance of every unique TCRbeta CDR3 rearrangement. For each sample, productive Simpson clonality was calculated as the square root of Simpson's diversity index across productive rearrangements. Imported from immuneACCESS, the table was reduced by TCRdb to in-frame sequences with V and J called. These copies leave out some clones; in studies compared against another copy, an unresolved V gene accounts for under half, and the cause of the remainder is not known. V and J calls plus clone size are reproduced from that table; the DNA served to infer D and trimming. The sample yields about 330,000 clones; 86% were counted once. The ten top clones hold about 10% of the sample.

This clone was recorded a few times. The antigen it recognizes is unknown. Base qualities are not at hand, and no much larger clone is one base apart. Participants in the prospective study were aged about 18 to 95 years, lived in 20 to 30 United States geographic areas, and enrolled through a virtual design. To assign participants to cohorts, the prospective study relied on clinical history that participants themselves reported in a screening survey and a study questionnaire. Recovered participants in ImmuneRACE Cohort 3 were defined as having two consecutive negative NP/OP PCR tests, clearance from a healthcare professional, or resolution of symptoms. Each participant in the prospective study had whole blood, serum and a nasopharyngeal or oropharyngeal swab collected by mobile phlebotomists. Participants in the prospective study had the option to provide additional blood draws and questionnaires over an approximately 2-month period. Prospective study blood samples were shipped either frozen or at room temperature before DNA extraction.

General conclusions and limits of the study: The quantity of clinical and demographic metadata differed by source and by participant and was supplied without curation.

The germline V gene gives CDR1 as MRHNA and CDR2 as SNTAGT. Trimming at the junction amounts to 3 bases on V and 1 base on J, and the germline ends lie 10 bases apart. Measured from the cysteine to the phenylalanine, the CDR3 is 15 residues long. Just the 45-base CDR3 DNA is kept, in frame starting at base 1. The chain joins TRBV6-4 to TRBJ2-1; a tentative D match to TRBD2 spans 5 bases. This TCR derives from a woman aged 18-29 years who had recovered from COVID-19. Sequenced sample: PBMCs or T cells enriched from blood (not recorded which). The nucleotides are TGTGCCAGCAGTGAAGGAGCGGAGTCCTACAATGAGCAGTTCTTC. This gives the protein CASSEGAESYNEQFF.